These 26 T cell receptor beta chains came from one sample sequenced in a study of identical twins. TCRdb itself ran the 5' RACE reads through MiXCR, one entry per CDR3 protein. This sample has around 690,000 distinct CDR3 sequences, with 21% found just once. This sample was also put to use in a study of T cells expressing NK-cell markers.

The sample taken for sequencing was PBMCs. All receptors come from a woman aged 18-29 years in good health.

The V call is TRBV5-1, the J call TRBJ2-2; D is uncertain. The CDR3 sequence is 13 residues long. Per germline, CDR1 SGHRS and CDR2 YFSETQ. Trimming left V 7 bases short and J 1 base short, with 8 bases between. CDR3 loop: CASSTLNTGELFF. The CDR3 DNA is TGCGCCAGCTCTACTTTGAACACCGGGGAGCTGTTTTTT.

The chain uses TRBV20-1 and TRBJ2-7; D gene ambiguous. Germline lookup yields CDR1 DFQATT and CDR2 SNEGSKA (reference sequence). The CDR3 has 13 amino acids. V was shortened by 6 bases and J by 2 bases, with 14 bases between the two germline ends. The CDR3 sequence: CSATTGRAYEQYF. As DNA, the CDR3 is TGCAGTGCCACGACGGGCAGAGCCTACGAGCAGTACTTC.

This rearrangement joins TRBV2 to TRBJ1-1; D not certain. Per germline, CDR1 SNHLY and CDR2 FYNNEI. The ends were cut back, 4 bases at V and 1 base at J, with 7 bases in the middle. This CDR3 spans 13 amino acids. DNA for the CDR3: TGTGCCAGCAGTGTCCGTACGAACACTGAAGCTTTCTTT. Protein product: CASSVRTNTEAFF.

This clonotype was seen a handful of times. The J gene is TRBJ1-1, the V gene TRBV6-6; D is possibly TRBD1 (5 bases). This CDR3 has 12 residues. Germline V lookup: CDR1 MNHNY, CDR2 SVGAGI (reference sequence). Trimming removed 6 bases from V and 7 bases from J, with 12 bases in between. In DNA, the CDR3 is TGTGCCAGCAGCAGGGCGTACGGTGAAGCTTTCTTT. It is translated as CASSRAYGEAFF.

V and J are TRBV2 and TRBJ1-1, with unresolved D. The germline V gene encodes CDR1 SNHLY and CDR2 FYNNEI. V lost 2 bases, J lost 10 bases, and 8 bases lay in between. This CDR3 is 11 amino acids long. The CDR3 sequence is CASSEIIRAFF. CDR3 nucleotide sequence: TGTGCCAGCAGTGAAATAATAAGAGCTTTCTTT.

The CDR3 DNA reads as TGTGCCAGCAGGGAGGACAGGTTCAATCAGCCCCAGCATTTT. Translating gives CASREDRFNQPQHF. This sequence joins TRBV6-2 or TRBV6-3 and TRBJ1-5, with TRBD1 matching 7 bases. The CDR3 has 14 residues. V gave up 6 bases and J gave up 3 bases; unmatched junction bases: 5. Germline CDR1 MNHEY, CDR2 SVGEGT.

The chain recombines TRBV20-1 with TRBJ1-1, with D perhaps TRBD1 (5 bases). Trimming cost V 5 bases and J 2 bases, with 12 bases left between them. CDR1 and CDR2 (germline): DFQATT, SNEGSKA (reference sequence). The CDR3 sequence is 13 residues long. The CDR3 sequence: CSAAQEINTEAFF. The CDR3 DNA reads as TGCAGTGCTGCACAGGAGATAAACACTGAAGCTTTCTTT.

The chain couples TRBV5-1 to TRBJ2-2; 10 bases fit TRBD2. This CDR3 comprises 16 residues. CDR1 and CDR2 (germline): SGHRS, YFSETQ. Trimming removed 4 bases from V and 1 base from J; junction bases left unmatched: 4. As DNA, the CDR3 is TGCGCCAGCAGCCGCCTAGCGGGGGAGAACACCGGGGAGCTGTTTTTT. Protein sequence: CASSRLAGENTGELFF.

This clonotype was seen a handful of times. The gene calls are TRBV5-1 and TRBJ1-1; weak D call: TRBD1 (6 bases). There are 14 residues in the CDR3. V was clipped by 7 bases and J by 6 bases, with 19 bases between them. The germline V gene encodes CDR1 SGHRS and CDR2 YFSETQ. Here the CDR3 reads CASRLGGGNAEAFF. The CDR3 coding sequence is TGCGCCAGCCGTCTTGGAGGGGGGAATGCTGAAGCTTTCTTT. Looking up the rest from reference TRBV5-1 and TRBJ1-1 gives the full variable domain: KAGVTQTPRYLIKTRGQQVTLSCSPISGHRSVSWYQQTPGQGLQFLFEYFSETQRNKGNFPGRFSGRQFSNSRSEMNVSTLELGDSALYLCASRLGGGNAEAFFGQGTRLTVV.

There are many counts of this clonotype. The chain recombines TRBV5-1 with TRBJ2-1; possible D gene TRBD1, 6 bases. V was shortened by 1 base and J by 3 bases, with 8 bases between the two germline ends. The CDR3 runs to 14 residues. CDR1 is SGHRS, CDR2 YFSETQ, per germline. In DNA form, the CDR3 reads TGCGCCAGCAGCTTGCAACAGGGCTACAATGAGCAGTTCTTC. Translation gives CASSLQQGYNEQFF.

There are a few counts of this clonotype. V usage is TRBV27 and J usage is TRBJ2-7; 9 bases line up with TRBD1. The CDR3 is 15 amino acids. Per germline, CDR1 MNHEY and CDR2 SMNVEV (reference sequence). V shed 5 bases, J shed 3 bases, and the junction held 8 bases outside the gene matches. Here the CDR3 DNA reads TGTGCCAGCAGTCTAACGGGACAGGGACTCTACGAGCAGTACTTC. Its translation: CASSLTGQGLYEQYF.

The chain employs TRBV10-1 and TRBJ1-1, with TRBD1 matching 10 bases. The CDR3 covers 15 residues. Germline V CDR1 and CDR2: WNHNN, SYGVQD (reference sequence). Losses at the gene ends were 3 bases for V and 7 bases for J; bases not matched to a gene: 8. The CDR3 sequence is CASSDEGTGVDEAFF. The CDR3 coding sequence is TGCGCCAGCAGTGATGAGGGGACAGGGGTGGATGAAGCTTTCTTT.

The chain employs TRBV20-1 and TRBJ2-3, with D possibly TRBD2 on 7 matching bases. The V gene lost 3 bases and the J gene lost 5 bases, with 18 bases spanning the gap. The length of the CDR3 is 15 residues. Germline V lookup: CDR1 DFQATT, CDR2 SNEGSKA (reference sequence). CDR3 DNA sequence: TGCAGTGCTAGTTTGTCCGGGGGGCCGGGAGATACGCAGTATTTT. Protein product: CSASLSGGPGDTQYF.

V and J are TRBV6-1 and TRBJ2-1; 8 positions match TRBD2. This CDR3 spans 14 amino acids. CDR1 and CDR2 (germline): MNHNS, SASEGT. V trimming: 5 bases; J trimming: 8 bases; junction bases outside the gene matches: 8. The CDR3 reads CASSPGGGLDEQFF. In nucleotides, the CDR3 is TGTGCCAGCAGTCCCGGGGGGGGCCTAGATGAGCAGTTCTTC.

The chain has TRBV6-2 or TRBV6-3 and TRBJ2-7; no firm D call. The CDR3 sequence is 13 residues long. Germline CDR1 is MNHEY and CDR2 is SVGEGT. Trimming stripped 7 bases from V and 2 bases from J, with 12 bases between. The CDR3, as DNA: TGTGCCAGCACCCCGGACCCTCCCTACGAGCAGTACTTC. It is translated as CASTPDPPYEQYF.

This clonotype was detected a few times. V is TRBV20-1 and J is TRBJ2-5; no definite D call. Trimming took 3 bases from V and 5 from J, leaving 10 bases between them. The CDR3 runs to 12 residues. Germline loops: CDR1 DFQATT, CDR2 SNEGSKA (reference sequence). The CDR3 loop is CSASPDVETQYF. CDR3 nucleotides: TGCAGTGCTAGCCCAGACGTGGAGACCCAGTACTTC.

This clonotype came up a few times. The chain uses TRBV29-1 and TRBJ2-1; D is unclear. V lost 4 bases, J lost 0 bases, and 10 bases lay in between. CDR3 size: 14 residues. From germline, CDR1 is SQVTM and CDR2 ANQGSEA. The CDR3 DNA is TGCAGCGTTGCCAGCCCGTACTCCTACAATGAGCAGTTCTTC. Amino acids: CSVASPYSYNEQFF.

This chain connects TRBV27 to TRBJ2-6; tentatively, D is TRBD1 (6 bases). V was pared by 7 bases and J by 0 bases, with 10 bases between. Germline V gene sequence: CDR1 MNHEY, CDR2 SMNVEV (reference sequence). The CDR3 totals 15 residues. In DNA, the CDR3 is TGTGCCAGCACCGGACAGACCTCTGGGGCCAACGTCCTGACTTTC. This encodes CASTGQTSGANVLTF.

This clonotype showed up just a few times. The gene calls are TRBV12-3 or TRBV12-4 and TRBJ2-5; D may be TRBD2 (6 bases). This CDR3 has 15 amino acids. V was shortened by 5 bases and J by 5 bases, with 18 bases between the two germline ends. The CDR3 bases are TGTGCCAGCAGTCCGGGACTGGTCGCTGGGGAGACCCAGTACTTC. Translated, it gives CASSPGLVAGETQYF.

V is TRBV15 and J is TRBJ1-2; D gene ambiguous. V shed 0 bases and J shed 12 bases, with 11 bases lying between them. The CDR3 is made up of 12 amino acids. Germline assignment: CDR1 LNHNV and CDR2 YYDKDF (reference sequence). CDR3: CATSRDGKGNTF. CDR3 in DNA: TGTGCCACCAGCAGAGATGGGAAAGGAAACACCTTC.

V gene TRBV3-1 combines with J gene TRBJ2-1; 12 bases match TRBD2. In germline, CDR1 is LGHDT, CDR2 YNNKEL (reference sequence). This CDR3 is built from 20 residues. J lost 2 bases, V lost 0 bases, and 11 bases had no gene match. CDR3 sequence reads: CASSQDLGLAGGRPYNEQFF. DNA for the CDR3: TGTGCCAGCAGCCAAGATCTAGGCCTAGCGGGAGGGCGGCCCTACAATGAGCAGTTCTTC.

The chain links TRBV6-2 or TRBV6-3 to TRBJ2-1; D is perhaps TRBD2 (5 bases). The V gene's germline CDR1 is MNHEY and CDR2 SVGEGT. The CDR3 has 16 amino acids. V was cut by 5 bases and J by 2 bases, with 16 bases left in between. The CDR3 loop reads CASSPRTPLPYNEQFF. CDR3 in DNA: TGTGCCAGCAGTCCCAGGACTCCCTTACCCTACAATGAGCAGTTCTTC.

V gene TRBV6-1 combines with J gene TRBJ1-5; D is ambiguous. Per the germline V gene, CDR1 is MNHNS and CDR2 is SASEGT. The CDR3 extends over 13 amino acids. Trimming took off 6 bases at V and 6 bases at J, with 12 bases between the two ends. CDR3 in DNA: TGTGCCAGCAGATCTGTGGGTGGTCAGCCCCAGCATTTT. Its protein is CASRSVGGQPQHF.

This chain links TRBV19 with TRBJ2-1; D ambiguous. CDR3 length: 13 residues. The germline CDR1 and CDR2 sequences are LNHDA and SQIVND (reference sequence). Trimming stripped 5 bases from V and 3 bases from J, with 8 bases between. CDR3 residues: CASSFLDYNEQFF. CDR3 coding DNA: TGTGCCAGTAGTTTTCTAGACTACAATGAGCAGTTCTTC.

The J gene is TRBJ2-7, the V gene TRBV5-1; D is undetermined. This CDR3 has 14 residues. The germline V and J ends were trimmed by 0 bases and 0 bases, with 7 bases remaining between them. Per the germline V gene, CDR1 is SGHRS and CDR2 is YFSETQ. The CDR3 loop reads CASSLEAASYEQYF. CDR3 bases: TGCGCCAGCAGCTTGGAGGCAGCCTCCTACGAGCAGTACTTC. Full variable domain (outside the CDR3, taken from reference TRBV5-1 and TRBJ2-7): KAGVTQTPRYLIKTRGQQVTLSCSPISGHRSVSWYQQTPGQGLQFLFEYFSETQRNKGNFPGRFSGRQFSNSRSEMNVSTLELGDSALYLCASSLEAASYEQYFGPGTRLTVT.

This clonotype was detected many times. CDR3 in amino acids: CSVSGQDYEQYF. The CDR3 DNA is TGCAGCGTTTCGGGACAGGACTACGAGCAGTACTTC. V usage is TRBV29-1 and J usage is TRBJ2-7; 8 bases fit TRBD1. The CDR3 is 12 amino acids. Trimming at V came to 5 bases and at J to 3 bases, leaving 3 bases not matched to a gene. From germline, CDR1 is SQVTM and CDR2 ANQGSEA.